The entry below describes one T cell receptor beta chain. Reverse transcription of 0.5 to 1 ug RNA was performed with random hexamers. Each CDR3 protein gets one entry after TCRdb re-called the immunoSEQ multiplex PCR reads with MiXCR. This sample carries around 99,000 distinct CDR3 sequences, around 97% of them seen once, and the ten largest clones take approximately 0.093%. The data belong to a study of CD8 T cells in Susac syndrome. The sequencing sample was made of CD4+ T cells from PBMCs. The sequence derives from a human donor in good health.

For the CDR3, the DNA is TGTGCCAGCCTCCGGCTGGGACGGTCCTGGGAGCAGTACTTC. Amino acids: CASLRLGRSWEQYF. The V gene is TRBV7-2, the J gene TRBJ2-7; D is perhaps TRBD1 or TRBD2 (5 bases each). The germline V gene has CDR1 SGHTA and CDR2 FQGNSA. The CDR3 length is 14 residues. V was pared by 8 bases and J by 7 bases, with 21 bases between.